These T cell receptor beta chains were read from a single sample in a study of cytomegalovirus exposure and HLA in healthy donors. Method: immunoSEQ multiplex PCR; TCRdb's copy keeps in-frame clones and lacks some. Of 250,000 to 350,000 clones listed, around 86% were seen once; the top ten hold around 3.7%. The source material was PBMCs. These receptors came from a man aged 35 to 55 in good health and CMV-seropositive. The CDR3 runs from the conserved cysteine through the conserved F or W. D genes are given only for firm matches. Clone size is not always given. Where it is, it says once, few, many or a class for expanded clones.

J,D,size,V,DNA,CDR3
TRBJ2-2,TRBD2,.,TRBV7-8,TGTGCCAGCAGCCGGCCCGGGACTAGCGGAGCCTTTTTGAACACCGGGGAGCTGTTTTTT,CASSRPGTSGAFLNTGELFF
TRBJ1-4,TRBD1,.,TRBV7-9,TGTGCCAGCAGTTCCGGGACAGGTGGTGAAAAACTGTTTTTT,CASSSGTGGEKLFF
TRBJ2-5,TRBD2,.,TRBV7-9,TGTGCCAGCAGCTTAGGGCGGGAGAGGGAGACCCAGTACTTC,CASSLGRERETQYF
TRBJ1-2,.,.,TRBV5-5,TGTGCCAGCAGCTTTCGACAGGAGAACTATGGCTACACCTTC,CASSFRQENYGYTF
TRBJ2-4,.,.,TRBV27,TGTGCCAGCCGACAGATTTCGTTAGCCAAAAACATTCAGTACTTC,CASRQISLAKNIQYF
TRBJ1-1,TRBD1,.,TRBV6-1,TGTGCCAGCAGCCCCAGGACAGGGACGAACACTGAAGCTTTCTTT,CASSPRTGTNTEAFF
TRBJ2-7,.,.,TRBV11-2,TGTGCCAGCAGCCGGGACTACGAGCAGTACTTC,CASSRDYEQYF
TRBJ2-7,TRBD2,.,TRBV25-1,TGTGCCAGCAGTGAATATGGGAGGGAGGCCCCGGGGGAGCAGTACTTC,CASSEYGREAPGEQYF
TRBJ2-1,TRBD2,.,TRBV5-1,TGCGCCAGCAGCTTGGCCCTAGCGGGCTCCTACAATGAGCAGTTCTTC,CASSLALAGSYNEQFF
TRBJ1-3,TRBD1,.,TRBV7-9,TGTTCCAGCAGCTTAGCGACAGGGGGCACAGGAAACACCATATATTTT,CSSSLATGGTGNTIYF
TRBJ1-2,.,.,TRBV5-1,TGCGCCAGCAGCACCCGGGACTCCTATGGCTACACCTTC,CASSTRDSYGYTF
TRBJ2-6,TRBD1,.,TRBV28,TGTGCCAGCAGCCCTCCAGGGGGCTCCGGGGCCAACGTCCTGACTTTC,CASSPPGGSGANVLTF
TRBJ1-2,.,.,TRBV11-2,TGTGCCAGCAGCTTTGACAGGACCTATGGCTACACCTTC,CASSFDRTYGYTF
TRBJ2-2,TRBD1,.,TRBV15,TGTGCCACCAGCAGAGACCTGGACAGGGGGGCCGGGGAGCTGTTTTTT,CATSRDLDRGAGELFF
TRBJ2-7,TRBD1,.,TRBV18,TGTGCCAGCTCACCCGGACAGGGCCTATACGAGCAGTACTTC,CASSPGQGLYEQYF
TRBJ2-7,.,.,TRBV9,TGTGCCAGCAGCGGGCCGGGGGGCGGCGAGCAGTACTTC,CASSGPGGGEQYF
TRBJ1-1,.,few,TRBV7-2,TGTGCCAGCAGCTTCAAAGGGGCGAGTGGCACTGAAGCTTTCTTT,CASSFKGASGTEAFF
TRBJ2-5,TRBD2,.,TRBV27,TGTGCCAGCAGTTTATCCCTAGCGGGAGGTGGCCAAGAGACCCAGTACTTC,CASSLSLAGGGQETQYF
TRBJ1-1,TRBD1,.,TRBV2,TGTGCCAGCCTCGGGACAGGGGGCTGGGGCACTGAAGCTTTCTTT,CASLGTGGWGTEAFF
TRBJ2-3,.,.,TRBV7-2,TGTGCCAGCAGCCCCGATGGAGGGGGCACAGATACGCAGTATTTT,CASSPDGGGTDTQYF
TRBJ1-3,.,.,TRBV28,TGTGCCAGCAGTTTTGACGCGGGACTGGGAAACACCATATATTTT,CASSFDAGLGNTIYF
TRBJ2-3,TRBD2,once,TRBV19,TGTGCCAGTAGTATAGGGGGACTAGCGGGAGAAGGAGATACGCAGTATTTT,CASSIGGLAGEGDTQYF
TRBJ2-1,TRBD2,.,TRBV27,TGTGCCAGCGCCCCACATAAACTAGCGGGAGGGCCGAATGAGCAGTTCTTC,CASAPHKLAGGPNEQFF
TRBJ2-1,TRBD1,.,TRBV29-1,TGCAGCGTTGAGCGACAGGGGGAGGGTGTCGGGTTCTTC,CSVERQGEGVGFF
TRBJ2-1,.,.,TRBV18,TGTGCCAGCTCACCACCCCGAGGGAGGTCCTACAATGAGCAGTTCTTC,CASSPPRGRSYNEQFF
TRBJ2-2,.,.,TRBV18,TGTGCCAGCTCACGAAATACAGGGTACGGGGAGCTGTTTTTT,CASSRNTGYGELFF
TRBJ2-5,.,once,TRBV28,TGTGCCAGCAGTACGACCCCTCCGGCGGGACAAGAGACCCAGTACTTC,CASSTTPPAGQETQYF
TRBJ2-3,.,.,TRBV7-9,TGTGCCAGCAGCTTAGCCTCTTGGGCCACAGATACGCAGTATTTT,CASSLASWATDTQYF
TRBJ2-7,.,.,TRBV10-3,TGTGCCATCAGTGAGTCCGCGGGTTCCTACGAGCAGTACTTC,CAISESAGSYEQYF
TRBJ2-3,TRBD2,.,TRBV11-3,TGTGCCAGCAGCTTAGAAGGCCTAGCGGGCACAGATACGCAGTATTTT,CASSLEGLAGTDTQYF
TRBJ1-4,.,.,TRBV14,TGTGCCAGCAGCCAGACCACAGGGTTTGGGGATGAAAAACTGTTTTTT,CASSQTTGFGDEKLFF
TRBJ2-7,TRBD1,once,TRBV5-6,TGTGCCAGCAGCTTCCCCGGACAGGGAATAGCGTTCGGGCAGTACTTC,CASSFPGQGIAFGQYF
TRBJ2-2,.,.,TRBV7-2,TGTGCCAGCAGCTTAGCCAGGGGTTTGACCGGGGAGCTGTTTTTT,CASSLARGLTGELFF
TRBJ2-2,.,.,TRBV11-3,TGTGCCAGCAGCTTCCCAGGCCCCGGGGAGCTGTTTTTT,CASSFPGPGELFF
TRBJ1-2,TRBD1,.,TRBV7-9,TGTGCCACGGTCCTAGGGGGCCTGGGGTATGGCTACACCTTC,CATVLGGLGYGYTF
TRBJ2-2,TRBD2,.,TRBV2,TGTGCCAGCAGGGCCGGGACTAGTACCGGGGAGCTGTTTTTT,CASRAGTSTGELFF
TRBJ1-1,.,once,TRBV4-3,TGCGCCAGCAGCCAACTGCGGGGTTCTGAAGCTTTCTTT,CASSQLRGSEAFF
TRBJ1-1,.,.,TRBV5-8,TGTGCCAGCAGCCGAGGGCTGATGAACACTGAAGCTTTCTTT,CASSRGLMNTEAFF
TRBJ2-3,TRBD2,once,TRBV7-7,TGTGCTAGCAGCCCGCAAGGGGCTAGCGGAACAGATACGCAGTATTTT,CASSPQGASGTDTQYF
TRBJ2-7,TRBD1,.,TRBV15,TGTGCCACCAGCAGGGACAGGGTTGCCTACGAGCAGTACTTC,CATSRDRVAYEQYF
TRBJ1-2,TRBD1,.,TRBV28,TGTGCCAGCAGTACACAGGGGTATGGCTACACCTTC,CASSTQGYGYTF
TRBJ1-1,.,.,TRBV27,TGTGCCAGCAGTTTTGTCAGGGGCACTGAAGCTTTCTTT,CASSFVRGTEAFF
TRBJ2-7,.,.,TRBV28,TGTGCCAGCAGTTTTGGACTCAGAGCGGCGTCCTACGAGCAGTACTTC,CASSFGLRAASYEQYF
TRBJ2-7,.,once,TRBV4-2,TGTGCCAGCAGCCAAGATCAAGGTGAGGGCGAGCAGTACTTC,CASSQDQGEGEQYF
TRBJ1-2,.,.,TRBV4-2,TGTGCCAGCAGCCAAACTGCGGGAAACTATGGCTACACCTTC,CASSQTAGNYGYTF
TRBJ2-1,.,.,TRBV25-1,TGTGCCAGCAGTCCCCCCCGAAACCTCAGCGCCAATGAGCAGTTCTTC,CASSPPRNLSANEQFF